This T cell receptor (beta chain) originates from a study of naive and memory T cell subsets. The CDR3 length is 12 residues. V shed 4 bases and J shed 4 bases, with 8 bases lying between them. The germline V gene has CDR1 SQVTM and CDR2 ANQGSEA. In its sample, this clonotype was seen many times. An equimolar mix of two oligonucleotides served as the beta constant-region primer for TRBC1 and TRBC2. Ligation attached a single-stranded oligonucleotide with a 12-nucleotide UMI and the SP2 primer to the cDNA 3' end. Four rounds of PCR amplified the ligated cDNA using nested alpha and beta constant-region primers plus SP2. TCRdb independently ran MiXCR on the UMI-ligation and nested PCR reads; one entry per CDR3 protein. The sample contains tens of thousands of distinct CDR3 sequences, around 13% of which appear only once. After the first PCR, alpha and beta chain libraries were processed separately.

The sequence was collected from a human donor in good health. The rearrangement links TRBV29-1 to TRBJ2-1; D gene ambiguous. Sequencing was performed on central memory CD4+ T cells from blood. The CDR3, as DNA: TGCAGCGTTGGTCAGATTTACAATGAGCAGTTCTTC. It encodes CSVGQIYNEQFF.